The present T cell receptor beta chain was sequenced within a study of shared clonotypes between healthy human individuals. Study results and limitations: Despite large depth, rarefaction showed incomplete sorted-subset sequencing.

Concerning this clone: Its antigen remains unknown.

The CDR3 extends over 14 amino acids. From germline, CDR1 is MDHEN and CDR2 SYDVKM. Trimming took off 6 bases at V and 0 bases at J, with 12 bases between the two ends. The table came from immunoSEQ multiplex PCR; TCRdb's copy has only in-frame clones and leaves some out. Among some 1 million clones listed, approximately 68% were seen once. Material: memory CD4+ T cells sorted from blood. As to subset: CD45RA-negative fraction. The chain couples TRBV28 to TRBJ2-7; no clear D gene. The clonotype comes from a man aged 18 to 29 in good health. The CDR3 bases are TGTGCCAGCAGCTTAACACCGAACTCCTACGAGCAGTACTTC. Translation: CASSLTPNSYEQYF.